The clone carrying this T cell receptor (beta chain) showed up many times. Its antigen remains unidentified. One end of the junction does not line up with germline, which may come from a read error. In germline, CDR1 is SGDLS, CDR2 YYNGEE. The CDR3 runs to 12 residues. These data originate in a study of read filtering for tumor transcriptome and immune sequencing. Study information: Per sample, TCR-region reads ranged about 4.05 to 11 million by IR-seq, roughly 85 to 1,400 by RNA-seq.

The study, taken as a whole, reports: The CD138-negative fraction was mixed bone marrow immune cells, not pure T cells.

From roughly 0.4 ug of RNA, a library with molecular barcoded alpha/delta and beta/gamma adaptors was made. MiXCR, run by TCRdb on the reads, gives a single entry per CDR3 protein. This sample yields about 30,000 distinct CDR3 sequences, of which less than 20% are seen a single time; roughly 17% belongs to the top ten. This sequence originates from a donor over 35 with multiple myeloma. The sequencing input was a population of CD138-negative cells sorted from bone marrow. This chain uses TRBV9 with TRBJ1-2; D call uncertain. The CDR3 bases are TGTGCCAGCAGTGGATCCGCCGGCCCCTCGAGCTTC. Translation gives CASSGSAGPSSF.